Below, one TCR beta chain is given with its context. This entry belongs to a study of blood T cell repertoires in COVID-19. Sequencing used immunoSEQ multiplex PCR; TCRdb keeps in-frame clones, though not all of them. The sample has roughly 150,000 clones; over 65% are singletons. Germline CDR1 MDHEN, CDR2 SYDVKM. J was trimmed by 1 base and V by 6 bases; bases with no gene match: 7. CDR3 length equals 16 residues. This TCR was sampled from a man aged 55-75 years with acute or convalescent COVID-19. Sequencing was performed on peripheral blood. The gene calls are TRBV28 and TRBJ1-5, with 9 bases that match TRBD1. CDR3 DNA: TGTGCCAGCAGGACCCCGGGACAGGGAAGCAATCAGCCCCAGCATTTT. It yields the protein CASRTPGQGSNQPQHF. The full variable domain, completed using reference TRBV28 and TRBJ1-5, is DVKVTQSSRYLVKRTGEKVFLECVQDMDHENMFWYRQDPGLGLRLIYFSYDVKMKEKGDIPEGYSVSREKKERFSLILESASTNQTSMYLCASRTPGQGSNQPQHFGDGTRLSIL.